This T cell receptor beta chain comes out of a study of tumor-infiltrating lymphocytes in oesophageal squamous cell carcinoma. This clonotype rates as medium-sized (0.01 to 0.1%). TCRdb used MiXCR to reprocess the PCR reads, holding one entry per CDR3 protein. The repertoire holds approximately 12,000 distinct CDR3 sequences, with less than 55% as singletons. V gave up 2 bases and J gave up 13 bases, with 5 bases separating them. The germline V gene encodes CDR1 SGHTA and CDR2 FQGTGA. The CDR3 sequence is 9 residues long. This receptor was taken from a male donor with esophageal squamous cell carcinoma. Sequenced: normal esophageal tissue next to the tumor. The gene calls are TRBV7-3 and TRBJ2-5; D gene unclear. The CDR3 reads CASSLGPYF. In DNA, the CDR3 is TGTGCCAGCAGCTTAGGTCCGTACTTC.